This is a list of T cell receptor beta chains from one sample in a study of cytomegalovirus exposure and HLA in healthy donors. Profiling relied on immunoSEQ multiplex PCR, and the TCRdb table lists in-frame clones only, not all of them. This table has about 200,000 clones, approximately 88% appearing once. The specimen sequenced was PBMCs. The receptors stem from a boy aged 2-9 years in good health and CMV-seronegative. CDR3s include the opening cysteine and the closing phenylalanine or tryptophan. Fields, in order: D gene, clone size, V gene, J gene, CDR3 protein, CDR3 DNA. The D gene is left open where the match is weak. Clone sizes are given selectively: once, few, many, or a class where the clone is expanded.

d_gene: .
abundance: .
v_gene: TRBV27
j_gene: TRBJ1-6
CDR3aa: CASSSRVHNSPLHF
CDR3nt: TGTGCCAGCAGCTCCCGGGTTCATAATTCACCCCTCCACTTT

d_gene: .
abundance: .
v_gene: TRBV7-2
j_gene: TRBJ2-7
CDR3aa: CASSPVYSSYEQYF
CDR3nt: TGTGCCAGCAGCCCTGTATACTCCTCCTACGAGCAGTACTTC

d_gene: .
abundance: .
v_gene: TRBV19
j_gene: TRBJ1-4
CDR3aa: CASRGGVATNEKLFF
CDR3nt: TGTGCCAGTAGGGGAGGTGTTGCAACTAATGAAAAACTGTTTTTT

d_gene: TRBD2
abundance: .
v_gene: TRBV19
j_gene: TRBJ2-1
CDR3aa: CASSIASGTSGDEQFF
CDR3nt: TGTGCCAGTAGTATAGCCTCCGGGACTAGCGGTGATGAGCAGTTCTTC

d_gene: .
abundance: few
v_gene: TRBV5-6
j_gene: TRBJ1-1
CDR3aa: CASSLQPFQGSTEAFF
CDR3nt: TGTGCCAGCAGCCTACAACCTTTCCAGGGGAGCACTGAAGCTTTCTTT

d_gene: TRBD2
abundance: .
v_gene: TRBV30
j_gene: TRBJ2-1
CDR3aa: CAWSGLAGTASEQFF
CDR3nt: TGTGCCTGGAGCGGACTAGCGGGAACCGCGAGTGAGCAGTTCTTC

d_gene: TRBD1
abundance: .
v_gene: TRBV5-1
j_gene: TRBJ2-7
CDR3aa: CASSPNGTEAYEQYF
CDR3nt: TGCGCCAGCAGCCCAAACGGGACAGAGGCCTACGAGCAGTACTTC

d_gene: .
abundance: .
v_gene: TRBV7-9
j_gene: TRBJ2-7
CDR3aa: CASSFPSSYEQYF
CDR3nt: TGTGCCAGCAGCTTCCCTAGCTCCTACGAGCAGTACTTC

d_gene: .
abundance: .
v_gene: TRBV29-1
j_gene: TRBJ2-3
CDR3aa: CSVGEGAGADTQYF
CDR3nt: TGCAGCGTTGGAGAAGGGGCAGGGGCAGATACGCAGTATTTT

d_gene: .
abundance: .
v_gene: TRBV10-3
j_gene: TRBJ1-5
CDR3aa: CAISESGQLIQPQHF
CDR3nt: TGTGCCATCAGTGAGTCAGGACAGTTGATACAGCCCCAGCATTTT

d_gene: .
abundance: .
v_gene: TRBV29-1
j_gene: TRBJ1-1
CDR3aa: CSVEFRDTEAFF
CDR3nt: TGCAGCGTTGAGTTCAGGGACACTGAAGCTTTCTTT

d_gene: TRBD1
abundance: once
v_gene: TRBV2
j_gene: TRBJ2-7
CDR3aa: CASSDLTGTRSSYEQYF
CDR3nt: TGTGCCAGCAGTGACCTGACAGGGACAAGGTCCTCCTACGAGCAGTACTTC

d_gene: TRBD2
abundance: .
v_gene: TRBV7-6
j_gene: TRBJ2-7
CDR3aa: CASSKGGTSGYEQYF
CDR3nt: TGTGCCAGCAGCAAAGGAGGGACTAGCGGCTACGAGCAGTACTTC

d_gene: .
abundance: .
v_gene: TRBV7-9
j_gene: TRBJ1-4
CDR3aa: CASSLASGGVGEKLFF
CDR3nt: TGTGCCAGCAGCTTAGCGTCGGGAGGGGTAGGAGAAAAACTGTTTTTT

d_gene: .
abundance: once
v_gene: TRBV9
j_gene: TRBJ1-3
CDR3aa: CASSVTDGNTIYF
CDR3nt: TGTGCCAGCAGCGTCACTGATGGAAACACCATATATTTT

d_gene: .
abundance: .
v_gene: TRBV6-1
j_gene: TRBJ2-1
CDR3aa: CASSAPQGVPYNEQFF
CDR3nt: TGTGCCAGCAGTGCCCCACAGGGTGTCCCCTACAATGAGCAGTTCTTC